These T cell receptor beta chains were read from a single sample in a study of blood T cells in healthy people across ages. TCRdb reanalysed the 5' RACE reads using MiXCR and keeps one entry per CDR3 protein. The table has about 780,000 distinct CDR3 sequences, about half seen once. Sequencing used blood. Receptors were obtained from a man at least 80 years old in good health. CDR3s include the opening cysteine and the closing phenylalanine or tryptophan. Fields, in order: V gene, J gene, D gene, clone size, CDR3 DNA, CDR3 protein. D genes are given only for firm matches. Rows give clone size only sometimes, using once, few, many, or a class for an expanded clone.

>TRBV28|TRBJ1-5|TRBD1|NA
TGTGCCAGCAGTAGCTCCAGACAGGGGGCAGGTCAGCCCCAGCATTTT
CASSSSRQGAGQPQHF
>TRBV20-1|TRBJ2-5|TRBD2|NA
TGCAGTGCTAGATTAACTAGCGGGAGTGTCAATGAGCAGTACTTC
CSARLTSGSVNEQYF
>TRBV7-8|TRBJ1-5|NA|NA
TGTGCCAGTAGCGAGAATGTAAGGGTGGGTCAGCCCCAGCATTTT
CASSENVRVGQPQHF
>TRBV12-3/TRBV12-4|TRBJ2-1|NA|many
TGTGCCAGCAGTTTAGCAACCGGAGCTGAGCAGTTCTTC
CASSLATGAEQFF
>TRBV2|TRBJ2-5|NA|NA
TGTGCCAGCAGTTGGCAGCGACAAGAGACCCAGTACTTC
CASSWQRQETQYF
>TRBV7-2|TRBJ2-5|NA|NA
TGTGCCAGCAGCCTATCGGGAGCGACCCCAGGGGGGACCCAGTACTTC
CASSLSGATPGGTQYF
>TRBV7-2|TRBJ2-3|NA|many
TGTGCCAGCAGCTTAGTAACGAACACAGATACGCAGTATTTT
CASSLVTNTDTQYF
>TRBV3-1|TRBJ2-5|NA|many
TGTGCCAGCAGCTGGGACTCGGAAGAGACCCAGTACTTC
CASSWDSEETQYF
>TRBV24-1|TRBJ1-2|NA|few
TGTGCCGCCAGTGACGTCCGAACATCCTATGGCTACACCTTC
CAASDVRTSYGYTF
>TRBV24-1|TRBJ2-4|NA|NA
TGTGCCACCAGTGATTTGAGGGCTCAGGGACTAGCCAAAAACATTCAGTACTTC
CATSDLRAQGLAKNIQYF
>TRBV6-5|TRBJ2-7|NA|NA
TGTGCCAGCAGTTATGGCCTGCAGGGACTCTCCTACGAGCGGTACTTC
CASSYGLQGLSYERYF
>TRBV13|TRBJ2-1|NA|NA
TGTGCCAGCAGCTTACATCAACGGGGGTCCGCTTCCTACAATGAGCAGTTCTTC
CASSLHQRGSASYNEQFF
>TRBV9|TRBJ2-7|NA|once
TGTGTCAGCAGCGTAGGTGGGAGTAGGGCCTACGAGCAGTACTTC
CVSSVGGSRAYEQYF
>TRBV20-1|TRBJ2-7|TRBD1|NA
TGCAGTGCTGGGAGTGGACAGGATTACGAGCAGTACTTC
CSAGSGQDYEQYF
>TRBV7-2|TRBJ1-6|NA|NA
TGTGCCAGCAGGGAAGACCCTTATAATTCACCCCTCCACTTT
CASREDPYNSPLHF
>TRBV20-1|TRBJ2-7|NA|NA
TGCAGTGCTAGAGATCGTCGCGGCTCGGCAGGGCAGTACTTC
CSARDRRGSAGQYF
>TRBV9|TRBJ2-7|TRBD1|NA
TGTGCCAGCAGCGTAGCTTCGACAGGGACCTACGAGCAGTACTTC
CASSVASTGTYEQYF
>TRBV5-1|TRBJ2-1|NA|NA
TGCGCCAGCAGCTTGGACCCCTTGGGGTCTAGCGTCGCCTACAATGAGCAGTTCTTC
CASSLDPLGSSVAYNEQFF
>TRBV5-5|TRBJ2-6|NA|NA
TGTGCCAGCAGCCATCCCGGGGGGGCCAACGTCCTGACTTTC
CASSHPGGANVLTF
>TRBV5-1|TRBJ1-1|TRBD1|NA
TGCGCCTCAAGGGACAGGGTAACGGACACTGAAGCTTTCTTT
CASRDRVTDTEAFF
>TRBV6-5|TRBJ1-6|NA|NA
TGTGCCAGCAGTTATGACAGTAATTCACCCCCCCACTTT
CASSYDSNSPPHF
>TRBV4-3|TRBJ2-7|TRBD2|NA
TGCGCCAGCAGCCAAGATATAGCGGGGGGCGACGAGCAGTACTTC
CASSQDIAGGDEQYF
>TRBV12-3/TRBV12-4|TRBJ2-3|NA|NA
TGTGCCAGCAGTTTATCAGGCAAGACGCAGTATTTT
CASSLSGKTQYF
>TRBV20-1|TRBJ2-2|TRBD2|NA
TGCAGTGCTAGGGTTGGAGCGGGAGGCTCCGGGGAGCTGTTTTTT
CSARVGAGGSGELFF
>TRBV28|TRBJ1-6|TRBD1|once
TGTGCCAGCAAACTAGGACAGGGGGATTCACCCCTCCACTTT
CASKLGQGDSPLHF
>TRBV12-3/TRBV12-4|TRBJ2-7|TRBD1|many
TGTGCCAGCAGTTTTTTCCACCCCGGGACAGCCCCCTACGAGCAGTACTTC
CASSFFHPGTAPYEQYF
>TRBV29-1|TRBJ2-3|NA|many
TGCAGCGTTGAGATAGTGGGAGATACGCAGTATTTT
CSVEIVGDTQYF
>TRBV20-1|TRBJ2-7|TRBD1|few
TGCAGTGCGGTATCCGGGACAGGGGGGGGCGAGCAGTACTTC
CSAVSGTGGGEQYF
>TRBV7-8|TRBJ2-7|TRBD2|once
TGTGCCAGCAGCTTAGCGGCGGGGGGGACCTCCTACGAGCAGTACTTC
CASSLAAGGTSYEQYF
>TRBV29-1|TRBJ2-1|TRBD2|many
TGCAGCGTCCACCGACTAGCGGGAGGCAGGGGCGATGAGCAGTTCTTC
CSVHRLAGGRGDEQFF
>TRBV6-1|TRBJ2-2|NA|NA
TGTGCCAGCAGATCACACAGGGGACTGGCTTCCGACGGGGAGCTGTTTTTT
CASRSHRGLASDGELFF
>TRBV6-2/TRBV6-3|TRBJ2-7|NA|many
TGTGCCAGCAGAGACGGTGATCCCACCTACGAGCAGTACTTC
CASRDGDPTYEQYF
>TRBV15|TRBJ2-1|NA|NA
TGTGCCACCAGCAGAGAGATCCAGGGATCCTACAATGAGCAGTTCTTC
CATSREIQGSYNEQFF
>TRBV14|TRBJ2-1|TRBD1|few
TGTGCCAGCAGCCATCTCCGGACAGGGGGCAACTACAATGAGCAGTTCTTC
CASSHLRTGGNYNEQFF
>TRBV5-1|TRBJ2-7|NA|NA
TGCACCAGCAGCTTGGAGGTCCAACACAATGAGCAGTACTTC
CTSSLEVQHNEQYF
>TRBV27|TRBJ2-6|NA|NA
TGTGCCGGCAGCCCCCTGGCATCTGGGGCCAACGTCCTGACTTTC
CAGSPLASGANVLTF
>TRBV5-6|TRBJ2-6|NA|few
TGTGCCAGCAGCTTTACAGGGACTGGGGCCAACGTCCTGACTTTC
CASSFTGTGANVLTF